This T cell receptor (beta chain) was recovered during a study of regulatory T cells in long-lasting Graves disease. From germline, CDR1 is SGHNT and CDR2 YENEEA. The trim removed 5 bases at V and 1 base at J, leaving 3 bases unmatched. There are 15 residues in the CDR3. This clonotype was counted many times. Researchers made TCR beta libraries by using iRepertoire HTBI primers and running Arm-PCR on CDR3 regions. In TCRdb, the multiplex PCR reads were re-called with MiXCR into one record per CDR3 protein. The data hold a few hundred thousand distinct CDR3 sequences, with around 16% observed a single time. Time point here: newly diagnosed GD, antithyroid drugs for less than 3 months. After RNA was extracted from PBMCs, the TCR library was made from it.

The source material was peripheral blood mononuclear cells (PBMCs), sampled at new diagnosis, from a patient treated with antithyroid drugs. This TCR derives from a female donor with Graves disease. This chain connects TRBV11-3 to TRBJ2-3; the match to TRBD2 covers 10 bases. The CDR3 DNA reads TGTGCCAGCAGCCTAGGGACTAGCGGCACAGATACGCAGTATTTT. Residues: CASSLGTSGTDTQYF.